The 19 T cell receptor beta chains below were found in one sample sequenced in a study of cytomegalovirus exposure and HLA in healthy donors. Both 60 Vbeta primers and 13 Jbeta primers went into the PCR. The data were produced by immunoSEQ multiplex PCR, yet TCRdb's version contains in-frame clones alone and is incomplete. The sample holds 100,000 to 150,000 clones, approximately 82% seen once. What was sequenced was PBMCs. The receptor source for this set is a female donor in good health and CMV-seronegative.

The chain links TRBV10-3 to TRBJ2-2, with 8 bases lining up with TRBD1. Looked up from germline, CDR1 is ENHRY and CDR2 is SYGVKD. V shed 3 bases, J shed 7 bases, and the junction held 4 bases outside the gene matches. CDR3 length: 14 amino acids. This CDR3 reads CAISDIQGVGELFF. The CDR3 bases are TGTGCCATCAGTGATATACAGGGGGTCGGGGAGCTGTTTTTT.

V gene TRBV6-6 combines with J gene TRBJ2-5; 11 bases are a match to TRBD2. The CDR3 has 16 amino acids. From germline, CDR1 is MNHNY and CDR2 SVGAGI (reference sequence). With V trimmed by 2 bases and J by 5 bases, 7 bases remained unmatched. CDR3 residues: CASSYATSGGPETQYF. The CDR3 coding sequence is TGTGCCAGCAGTTACGCTACTAGCGGGGGCCCGGAGACCCAGTACTTC.

This clone was counted only a few times. V and J are TRBV2 and TRBJ2-2; D unclear. This CDR3 has 12 amino acids. Trimming pared 3 bases from V and 6 bases from J, leaving 5 bases between. CDR1 and CDR2 (germline): SNHLY, FYNNEI. The DNA of the CDR3 is TGTGCCAGCAGTGATGCGGCCGGGGAGCTGTTTTTT. It codes for CASSDAAGELFF.

The table lists this clone with a few counts. This chain uses TRBV7-3 with TRBJ2-1; D call uncertain. Trimming took off 5 bases at V and 9 bases at J, with 14 bases between the two ends. This CDR3 has 13 amino acids. Germline lookup yields CDR1 SGHTA and CDR2 FQGTGA. The CDR3 DNA follows: TGTGCCAGCAGCCAGCCGGGTTTGGGTGAGCAGTTCTTC. Translation gives CASSQPGLGEQFF.

V usage is TRBV6-1 and J usage is TRBJ2-2, with 10 bases identical to TRBD2. There are 15 residues in the CDR3. In germline, CDR1 is MNHNS, CDR2 SASEGT. Trimming removed 5 bases from V and 4 bases from J; junction bases left unmatched: 4. In nucleotides, the CDR3 is TGTGCCAGCAGTTTAGCGGGAGGTTCCACCGGGGAGCTGTTTTTT. Protein sequence: CASSLAGGSTGELFF.

The chain couples TRBV29-1 to TRBJ1-1; D is ambiguous. The CDR3 has 13 amino acids. Germline V gene data show CDR1 as SQVTM and CDR2 as ANQGSEA. V dropped 1 base and J dropped 7 bases, with 13 bases sitting between them. CDR3 DNA sequence: TGCAGCGTTGAAGGAGGGCAGTTCGGTGAAGCTTTCTTT. Amino acid sequence: CSVEGGQFGEAFF. The whole variable domain, filled in from reference TRBV29-1 and TRBJ1-1, reads SAVISQKPSRDICQRGTSLTIQCQVDSQVTMMFWYRQQPGQSLTLIATANQGSEATYESGFVIDKFPISRPNLTFSTLTVSNMSPEDSSIYLCSVEGGQFGEAFFGQGTRLTVV.

The genes are TRBV4-2 and TRBJ2-2; 13 bases are a match to TRBD2. J lost 1 base, V lost 1 base, and 0 bases had no gene match. CDR3 length: 17 amino acids. CDR1 is LGHNA, CDR2 YNFKEQ, per germline. The CDR3 sequence is CASSQGLAGGNTGELFF. Here the CDR3 DNA reads TGTGCCAGCAGCCAAGGACTAGCGGGGGGGAACACCGGGGAGCTGTTTTTT.

The chain has TRBV5-1 and TRBJ2-1; a weak D match, TRBD2 (7 bases). The CDR3 consists of 13 residues. The germline V gene encodes CDR1 SGHRS and CDR2 YFSETQ. V was cut by 4 bases and J by 8 bases, with 13 bases left in between. The CDR3 loop reads CASSRGAEDEQFF. The CDR3 region has the DNA TGCGCCAGCAGCCGGGGGGCCGAGGATGAGCAGTTCTTC.

The chain combines TRBV4-2 with TRBJ1-2; D might be TRBD1 (6 bases). This CDR3 is 14 amino acids long. Trimming removed 1 base from V and 4 bases from J, with 10 bases in between. CDR1 and CDR2 from the germline V gene are LGHNA and YNFKEQ. The CDR3 nucleotides read TGTGCCAGCAGCCAAGTTGGACAGATCTATGGCTACACCTTC. This codes for CASSQVGQIYGYTF.

There are a few counts of this clone. V is TRBV5-6 and J is TRBJ2-7; 8 positions agree with TRBD1. The CDR3 length is 15 residues. The ends lost 4 bases at V and 0 bases at J; junction bases unmatched: 6. The germline CDR1 and CDR2 sequences are SGHDT and YYEEEE. The CDR3 sequence: CASSARDRSSYEQYF. The CDR3 DNA sequence: TGTGCCAGCAGCGCCCGGGACAGGAGCTCCTACGAGCAGTACTTC.

This chain uses TRBV5-1 with TRBJ2-7, with TRBD2 matching 8 bases. V lost 0 bases and J lost 7; bases outside the gene matches: 9. This CDR3 is built from 15 residues. Per germline, CDR1 SGHRS and CDR2 YFSETQ. CDR3 bases: TGCGCCAGCAGCTTGGAAATAGCGGGACCCAGGGAGCAGTACTTC. It codes for CASSLEIAGPREQYF.

This clone was counted once. The chain employs TRBV2 and TRBJ1-5; TRBD1 aligns across 7 bases. This CDR3 region has 16 residues. The germline V gene encodes CDR1 SNHLY and CDR2 FYNNEI. V was pared by 4 bases and J by 0 bases, with 6 bases of the junction left unmatched. The CDR3 reads CASSGDREDSNQPQHF. CDR3 nucleotides: TGTGCCAGCAGTGGCGACAGGGAAGATAGCAATCAGCCCCAGCATTTT.

Only a few counts were recorded for this clone. This sequence joins TRBV10-3 and TRBJ2-1, with TRBD2 identical over 12 bases. V gave up 11 bases and J gave up 8 bases; unmatched junction bases: 7. This CDR3 spans 13 amino acids. Germline V CDR1 and CDR2: ENHRY, SYGVKD. The chain's CDR3 is CASRLAGAHEQFF. The CDR3 DNA reads as TGTGCCTCAAGACTAGCGGGAGCCCATGAGCAGTTCTTC.

The CDR3 DNA is TGTGCCAGCAGTTCAACCGGGACTATCCATTACGAGCAGTACTTC. It is translated as CASSSTGTIHYEQYF. The rearrangement joins TRBV27 to TRBJ2-7, with 7 bases that match TRBD2. This CDR3 spans 15 amino acids. CDR1 is MNHEY and CDR2 is SMNVEV in the germline V gene (reference sequence). J was trimmed by 4 bases and V by 4 bases; bases with no gene match: 10.

This sequence joins TRBV5-1 and TRBJ2-1; tentative D call: TRBD2 (5 bases). Germline CDR1 and CDR2: SGHRS and YFSETQ. The CDR3 runs 13 residues. Trimming cost V 0 bases and J 7 bases, with 8 bases left between them. The CDR3 nucleotides read TGCGCCAGCAGCTTGGGTGGGGAGAATGAGCAGTTCTTC. Translation: CASSLGGENEQFF.

The genes are TRBV7-2 and TRBJ2-7; D is uncertain. Germline V gene data show CDR1 as SGHTA and CDR2 as FQGNSA. This CDR3 region has 15 residues. V shed 0 bases and J shed 1 base, with 10 bases lying between them. CDR3: CASSLALAVSYEQYF. CDR3 bases: TGTGCCAGCAGCTTAGCGCTGGCAGTTTCCTACGAGCAGTACTTC.

The chain has TRBV2 and TRBJ2-3, with D maybe TRBD2 (5 bases). The CDR3 consists of 16 residues. V lost 7 bases to trimming and J lost 2 bases, with 19 bases between them. Germline CDR1 and CDR2: SNHLY and FYNNEI. In nucleotides, the CDR3 is TGTGCCAGCATCGTCGGGGTAGCAGACCCCACAGATACGCAGTATTTT. Translated, it gives CASIVGVADPTDTQYF.

This clone was observed a few times. The chain carries TRBV6-5 and TRBJ2-5; 7 bases line up with TRBD1. The J segment lost 3 bases and the V segment lost 6 bases, leaving 4 bases of the junction unmatched. The CDR3 loop spans 13 amino acids. CDR1 MNHEY and CDR2 SVGAGI come from the germline V gene. The DNA for the CDR3 is TGTGCCAGCAGCCACAGGGGCGAAGAGACCCAGTACTTC. It specifies CASSHRGEETQYF.

This clone has a handful of counts. V is TRBV20-1 and J is TRBJ1-1, with no clear D. V lost 6 bases and J lost 3, with 8 bases in between. The CDR3 sequence is 11 residues long. Looked up from germline, CDR1 is DFQATT and CDR2 is SNEGSKA (reference sequence). In nucleotides, the CDR3 is TGCAGTGCCAACGGGGACACTGAAGCTTTCTTT. Its translation: CSANGDTEAFF.